A single sample is the source of the 24 T cell receptor beta chains below, sequenced in a study of regulatory T cells in long-lasting Graves disease. Building the TCR beta libraries relied on iRepertoire HTBI primers, and CDR3 regions underwent Arm-PCR. TCRdb analysed the multiplex PCR reads with MiXCR anew, one entry per CDR3 protein. This sample has about 430,000 distinct CDR3 sequences, with over 12% found just once. Time point here: newly diagnosed GD, antithyroid drugs for less than 3 months. The TCR library used RNA extracted from PBMCs. This sample also belongs to another study, concerning T cells in Graves' hyperthyroidism and ophthalmopathy.

The sequencing used peripheral blood mononuclear cells (PBMCs), collected at new diagnosis, from a patient treated with antithyroid drugs. These receptors were collected from a woman in her 40s with Graves disease.

The table lists this clonotype with many counts. This chain joins TRBV6-1 and TRBJ1-5; no clear D. The V gene's germline CDR1 is MNHNS and CDR2 SASEGT. The V gene lost 5 bases and the J gene lost 5 bases, with 7 bases spanning the gap. This CDR3 region has 12 residues. The CDR3 bases are TGTGCCAGCAGTAACCAGGATCAGCCCCAGCATTTT. This codes for CASSNQDQPQHF.

This clonotype was observed a handful of times. The J gene is TRBJ1-5, the V gene TRBV6-1; D is unresolved. Germline lookup yields CDR1 MNHNS and CDR2 SASEGT. The ends were cut back, 8 bases at V and 1 base at J, with 12 bases in the middle. The CDR3 has 14 residues. CDR3 nucleotides: TGTGCCAGCGTCCCGTCTGGAAGCAATCAGCCCCAGCATTTT. Translation gives CASVPSGSNQPQHF.

This clonotype was seen a handful of times. The chain combines TRBV30 with TRBJ2-5; 9 bases are shared with TRBD1. The V gene's germline CDR1 is GTSNPN and CDR2 SVGIG (reference sequence). V dropped 8 bases and J dropped 5; count of bases not matched to a gene: 12. The CDR3 sequence is 14 residues long. The CDR3 coding sequence is TGTGCCCTGGACACACAGGGGGCGAGGGAGACCCAGTACTTC. Protein: CALDTQGARETQYF.

The rearrangement uses TRBV29-1 and TRBJ2-1, with a possible D match to TRBD1 (8 bases). Per germline, CDR1 SQVTM and CDR2 ANQGSEA. Trimming removed 8 bases at V and 9 bases at J, with 14 bases between. The CDR3 is 11 residues long. The CDR3 region is CSTGGEVEQFF. The CDR3 DNA follows: TGCAGCACAGGGGGGGAGGTTGAGCAGTTCTTC.

The sample holds many counts of this clonotype. The V gene is TRBV18, the J gene TRBJ2-7; D remains ambiguous. The CDR3 covers 13 residues. The germline gives CDR1 KGHSH, CDR2 LQKENI. Deletions cut 5 bases from V and 3 bases from J, with 11 bases between. CDR3 coding DNA: TGTGCCAGCTCAGCCTCCCGAAACTACGAGCAGTACTTC. This gives the protein CASSASRNYEQYF.

This clonotype was seen repeatedly, ten times or more. This chain uses TRBV20-1 with TRBJ2-5; D is unclear. V lost 3 bases and J 0 bases, leaving 2 bases between the germline ends. The V gene's germline CDR1 is DFQATT and CDR2 SNEGSKA (reference sequence). CDR3 length: 11 residues. The CDR3 region is CSASYQETQYF. CDR3 nucleotide sequence: TGCAGTGCTAGCTACCAAGAGACCCAGTACTTC.

The chain combines TRBV28 with TRBJ1-2, with D perhaps TRBD1 (5 bases). Germline V gives CDR1 MDHEN, CDR2 SYDVKM. The CDR3 spans 13 residues. The V gene lost 9 bases and the J gene lost 4 bases, with 15 bases spanning the gap. CDR3: CASRPGQAYGYTF. As DNA, the CDR3 is TGTGCCAGTAGACCGGGGCAGGCCTATGGCTACACCTTC.

Many counts were recorded for this clonotype. The chain is built from TRBV6-1 and TRBJ1-5, with D tentatively TRBD1 (5 bases). Germline CDR1 is MNHNS and CDR2 is SASEGT. The germline V and J ends were trimmed by 2 bases and 7 bases, with 21 bases remaining between them. This CDR3 is built from 17 residues. As DNA, the CDR3 is TGTGCCAGCAGTGAAATGGGGGTGGGACGGCCGAGCCAGCCCCAGCATTTT. Amino acid sequence: CASSEMGVGRPSQPQHF.

This chain links TRBV7-9 with TRBJ2-1; 9 nucleotides align to TRBD2. The germline gives CDR1 SEHNR, CDR2 FQNEAQ (reference sequence). The CDR3 covers 21 residues. V trimming: 5 bases; J trimming: 2 bases; junction bases outside the gene matches: 22. The CDR3 sequence: CASSPLRGEVREGQPYNEQFF. In DNA, the CDR3 is TGTGCCAGCAGCCCCCTACGGGGGGAAGTGCGGGAGGGCCAACCCTACAATGAGCAGTTCTTC.

This CDR3 reads CASRDQSNQPQHF. CDR3 nucleotides: TGTGCCAGCAGGGACCAGAGCAATCAGCCCCAGCATTTT. This rearrangement joins TRBV2 to TRBJ1-5; D unclear. Germline loops: CDR1 SNHLY, CDR2 FYNNEI. V was cut by 6 bases and J by 1 base, with 7 bases left in between. CDR3 length: 13 amino acids.

This clonotype showed up many times. V and J are TRBV3-1 and TRBJ2-1; 11 bases agree with TRBD2. Per the germline V gene, CDR1 is LGHDT and CDR2 is YNNKEL (reference sequence). The ends lost 5 bases at V and 7 bases at J; junction bases unmatched: 7. The CDR3 has 15 amino acids. CDR3 residues: CASSYTSGSRNEQFF. The CDR3, as DNA: TGTGCCAGCAGCTACACTAGCGGGAGCAGGAATGAGCAGTTCTTC.

This clonotype has ten or more counts. The genes are TRBV27 and TRBJ2-7; TRBD1 is a possible D gene (6 bases). CDR1 and CDR2 from the germline V gene are MNHEY and SMNVEV (reference sequence). V was cut by 2 bases and J by 1 base, with 12 bases left in between. The CDR3 loop spans 15 amino acids. The CDR3 region has the DNA TGTGCCAGCAGTTTAGGGGACAAGGGATCCTACGAGCAGTACTTC. Protein product: CASSLGDKGSYEQYF.

At least ten counts were recorded for this clonotype. The chain links TRBV11-3 to TRBJ2-2; perhaps TRBD1 as D (6 bases). Deletions cut 5 bases from V and 4 bases from J, with 14 bases between. The germline V gene has CDR1 SGHNT and CDR2 YENEEA. This CDR3 has 15 amino acids. The CDR3 sequence: CASSAGTWSTGELFF. The CDR3 DNA follows: TGTGCCAGCAGCGCCGGGACATGGAGCACCGGGGAGCTGTTTTTT.

This clonotype was counted many times. The rearrangement uses TRBV9 and TRBJ2-2, with 7 positions matching TRBD1. J lost 1 base, V lost 4 bases, and 4 bases had no gene match. This CDR3 contains 15 residues. Germline CDR1 SGDLS, CDR2 YYNGEE. DNA of the CDR3: TGTGCCAGCAGCCCCTGGGACAGGAACACCGGGGAGCTGTTTTTT. It specifies CASSPWDRNTGELFF.

The V call is TRBV12-3 or TRBV12-4, the J call TRBJ2-4; a possible D gene is TRBD1 (8 bases). The J call may be mistaken, given a closer DNA end match to TRBJ2-5. This CDR3 is 19 amino acids long. CDR3 region: CASSLATGGVGAVKETQYF. The CDR3 nucleotides read TGTGCCAGCAGTTTAGCAACAGGGGGGGTCGGGGCAGTAAAAGAGACCCAGTACTTC.

This clonotype came up many times. V gene TRBV13 combines with J gene TRBJ2-7; D is unclear. Deletions cut 3 bases from V and 5 bases from J, with 8 bases between. This CDR3 comprises 12 residues. The germline V gene has CDR1 PRHDT and CDR2 FYEKMQ (reference sequence). CDR3 sequence (DNA): TGTGCCAGCAGCTTGGGCATCCACGAGCAGTACTTC. Protein sequence: CASSLGIHEQYF. The whole variable domain, remainder taken from reference TRBV13 and TRBJ2-7, is AAGVIQSPRHLIKEKRETATLKCYPIPRHDTVYWYQQGPGQDPQFLISFYEKMQSDKGSIPDRFSAQQFSDYHSELNMSSLELGDSALYFCASSLGIHEQYFGPGTRLTVT.

This clonotype was seen only once. The chain employs TRBV19 and TRBJ2-7; 8 bases match TRBD2. CDR1 LNHDA and CDR2 SQIVND come from the germline V gene (reference sequence). This CDR3 is built from 15 residues. V dropped 5 bases and J dropped 2; count of bases not matched to a gene: 8. The CDR3 here is CASSPIAGNAYEQYF. CDR3 nucleotide sequence: TGTGCCAGTAGTCCCATAGCGGGAAACGCCTACGAGCAGTACTTC. Supplemented by reference TRBV19 and TRBJ2-7, the full variable domain reads DGGITQSPKYLFRKEGQNVTLSCEQNLNHDAMYWYRQDPGQGLRLIYYSQIVNDFQKGDIAEGYSVSREKKESFPLTVTSAQKNPTAFYLCASSPIAGNAYEQYFGPGTRLTVT.

This clonotype has at least ten counts. The CDR3: CASSPTANTEAFF. CDR3 nucleotide sequence: TGTGCCAGCAGCCCGACAGCGAACACTGAAGCTTTCTTT. This rearrangement joins TRBV7-2 to TRBJ1-1, with D possibly matching TRBD1 (5 bases). The germline V and J ends were trimmed by 5 bases and 1 base, with 8 bases remaining between them. This CDR3 spans 13 amino acids. Germline V gene lookup returns CDR1 SGHTA and CDR2 FQGNSA.

The chain uses TRBV19 and TRBJ2-3, with a tentative D call TRBD1 (5 bases). CDR1 and CDR2 (germline): LNHDA, SQIVND (reference sequence). V lost 4 bases and J lost 4, with 9 bases in between. CDR3 length equals 13 residues. CDR3 sequence: CASSTGIADTQYF. The CDR3 nucleotides are TGTGCCAGTAGTACAGGGATCGCAGATACGCAGTATTTT.

In this sample, this clonotype turned up many times. The chain links TRBV4-1 to TRBJ2-1; D unresolved. Germline assignment: CDR1 MGHRA and CDR2 YSYEKL. Trimming shortened V by 4 bases and J by 0 bases, and 10 bases separated the two germline ends. The CDR3 has 15 residues. The CDR3: CASSPPRRSYNEQFF. CDR3 sequence (DNA): TGCGCCAGCAGCCCCCCCCGCCGCTCCTACAATGAGCAGTTCTTC.

A word on this clonotype: Only one base separates this from a far larger clonotype, so it likely reflects a read error. The chain combines TRBV7-9 with TRBJ2-1, with a possible D match to TRBD2 (6 bases). The germline V gene encodes CDR1 SEHNR and CDR2 FQNEAQ (reference sequence). CDR3 length equals 12 residues. DNA for the CDR3: TGTACCTGCCAGTCTAGCGCCCATGAGCAGTTCTTC. This encodes CTCQSSAHEQFF.

The J gene is TRBJ2-7, the V gene TRBV9; TRBD2 agrees at 13 bases. This CDR3 has 16 amino acids. Germline values: CDR1 SGDLS, CDR2 YYNGEE. The V segment lost 4 bases and the J segment 4 bases; nucleotides outside the gene matches: 8. CDR3 bases: TGTGCCAGCAGCTTCACCGGGACTAGCGGGACTTACGAGCAGTACTTC. Its translation is CASSFTGTSGTYEQYF.

V usage is TRBV13 and J usage is TRBJ1-2; 10 nucleotides agree with TRBD1. The CDR3 contains 17 residues. V lost 7 bases to trimming and J lost 2 bases; unmatched junction nucleotides: 13. The V gene's germline CDR1 is PRHDT and CDR2 FYEKMQ (reference sequence). Here the CDR3 DNA reads TGTGCCAGCAACAAACCGGGACAGGGGACCACAAACTATGGCTACACCTTC. Its translation: CASNKPGQGTTNYGYTF. Combining the CDR3 with reference TRBV13 and TRBJ1-2 gives the whole variable domain AAGVIQSPRHLIKEKRETATLKCYPIPRHDTVYWYQQGPGQDPQFLISFYEKMQSDKGSIPDRFSAQQFSDYHSELNMSSLELGDSALYFCASNKPGQGTTNYGYTFGSGTRLTVV.

This clonotype was counted many times. The chain carries TRBV7-9 and TRBJ2-1; maybe TRBD2 (6 bases). Germline V lookup: CDR1 SEHNR, CDR2 FQNEAQ (reference sequence). The CDR3 spans 14 residues. With 8 bases removed from V and 3 bases from J, the gap between germline ends came to 14 bases. The CDR3 DNA reads as TGTGCCAGCGCACACGGCGGGAACTACAATGAGCAGTTCTTC. Translating gives CASAHGGNYNEQFF.